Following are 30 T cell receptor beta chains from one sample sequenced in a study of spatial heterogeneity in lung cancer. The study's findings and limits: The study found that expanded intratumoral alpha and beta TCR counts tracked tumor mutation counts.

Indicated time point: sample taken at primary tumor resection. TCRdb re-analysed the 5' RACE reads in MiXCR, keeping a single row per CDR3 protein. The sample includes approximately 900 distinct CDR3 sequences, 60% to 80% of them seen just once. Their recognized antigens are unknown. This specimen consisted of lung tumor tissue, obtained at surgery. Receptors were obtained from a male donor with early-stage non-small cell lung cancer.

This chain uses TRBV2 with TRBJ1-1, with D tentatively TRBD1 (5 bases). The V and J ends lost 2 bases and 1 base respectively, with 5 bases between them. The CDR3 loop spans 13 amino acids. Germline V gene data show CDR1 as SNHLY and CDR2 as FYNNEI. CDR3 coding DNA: TGTGCCAGCAGTGAACAGGGGAACACTGAAGCTTTCTTT. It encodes CASSEQGNTEAFF.

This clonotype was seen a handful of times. CDR3 residues: CASSQPSWDSGGNTEAFF. The CDR3 nucleotides are TGTGCCAGCAGCCAACCCAGCTGGGATTCCGGGGGGAACACTGAAGCTTTCTTT. This chain uses TRBV3-1 with TRBJ1-1; maybe TRBD1 (5 bases). The ends were cut back, 2 bases at V and 1 base at J, with 20 bases in the middle. Germline CDR1 and CDR2: LGHDT and YNNKEL (reference sequence). The CDR3 has 18 amino acids. Drawing the rest from reference TRBV3-1 and TRBJ1-1, the complete variable domain is DTAVSQTPKYLVTQMGNDKSIKCEQNLGHDTMYWYKQDSKKFLKIMFSYNNKELIINETVPNRFSPKSPDKAHLNLHINSLELGDSAVYFCASSQPSWDSGGNTEAFFGQGTRLTVV.

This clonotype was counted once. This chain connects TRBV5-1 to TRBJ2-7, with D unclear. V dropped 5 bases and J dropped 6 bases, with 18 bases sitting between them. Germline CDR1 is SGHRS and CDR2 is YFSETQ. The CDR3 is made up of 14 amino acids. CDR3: CASSNYPGPTEQYF. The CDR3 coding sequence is TGCGCCAGCAGTAATTATCCAGGTCCTACCGAGCAGTACTTC.

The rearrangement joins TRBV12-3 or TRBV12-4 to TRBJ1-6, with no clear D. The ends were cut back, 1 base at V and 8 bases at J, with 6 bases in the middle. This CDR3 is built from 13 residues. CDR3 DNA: TGTGCCAGCAGTTTAGAGCAGGATTCACCCCTCCACTTT. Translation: CASSLEQDSPLHF.

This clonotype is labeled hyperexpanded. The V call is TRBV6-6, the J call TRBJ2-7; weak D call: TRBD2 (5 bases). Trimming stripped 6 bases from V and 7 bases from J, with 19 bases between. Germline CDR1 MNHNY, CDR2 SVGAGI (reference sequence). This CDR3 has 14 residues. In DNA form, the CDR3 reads TGTGCCAGCAGCACCGGACTGGTTTGGGTGGAGCAGTACTTC. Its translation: CASSTGLVWVEQYF.

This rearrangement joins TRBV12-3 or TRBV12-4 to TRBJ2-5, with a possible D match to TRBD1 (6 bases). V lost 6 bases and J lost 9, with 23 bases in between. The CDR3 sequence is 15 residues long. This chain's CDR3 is CASSPDYRVDMAQYF. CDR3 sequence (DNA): TGTGCCAGCAGCCCCGATTACAGGGTCGATATGGCCCAGTACTTC.

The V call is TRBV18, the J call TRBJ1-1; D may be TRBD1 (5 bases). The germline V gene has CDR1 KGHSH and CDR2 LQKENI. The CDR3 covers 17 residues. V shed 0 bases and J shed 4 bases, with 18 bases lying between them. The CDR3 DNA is TGTGCCAGCTCACCACCCAATTCGGGGGGAAGGGGCACTGAAGCTTTCTTT. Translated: CASSPPNSGGRGTEAFF.

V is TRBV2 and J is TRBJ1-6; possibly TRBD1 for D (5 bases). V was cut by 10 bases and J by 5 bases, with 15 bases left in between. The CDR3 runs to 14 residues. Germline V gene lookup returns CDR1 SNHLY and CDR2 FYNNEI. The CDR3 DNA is TGTGCCACCCGAGGGACGGCGGATAATTCACCCCTCCACTTT. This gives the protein CATRGTADNSPLHF.

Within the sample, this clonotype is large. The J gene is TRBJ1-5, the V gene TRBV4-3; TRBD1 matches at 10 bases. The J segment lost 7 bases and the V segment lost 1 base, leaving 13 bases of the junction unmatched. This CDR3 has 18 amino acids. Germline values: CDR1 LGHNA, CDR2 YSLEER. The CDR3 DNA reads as TGCGCCAGCAGCCAAGGACCCCCGGGACAGGGGATGGGGCAGCCCCAGCATTTT. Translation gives CASSQGPPGQGMGQPQHF.

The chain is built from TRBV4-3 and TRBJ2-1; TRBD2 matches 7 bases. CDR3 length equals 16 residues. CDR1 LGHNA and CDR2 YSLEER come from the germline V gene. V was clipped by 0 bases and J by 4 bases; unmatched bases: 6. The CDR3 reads CASSQDGLAEYNEQFF. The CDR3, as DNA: TGCGCCAGCAGCCAAGACGGCCTAGCGGAGTACAATGAGCAGTTCTTC.

The CDR3 sequence is CASSSRGELTEAFF. DNA for the CDR3: TGTGCCAGCAGTTCCCGAGGAGAGCTCACTGAAGCTTTCTTT. The chain is built from TRBV12-3 or TRBV12-4 and TRBJ1-1; D gene unclear. V shed 4 bases and J shed 4 bases, with 13 bases lying between them. The CDR3 has 14 residues.

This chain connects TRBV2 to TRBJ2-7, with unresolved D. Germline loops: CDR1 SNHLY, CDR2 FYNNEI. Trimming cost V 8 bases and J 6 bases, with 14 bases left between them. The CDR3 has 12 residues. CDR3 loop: CASGKATTEQYF. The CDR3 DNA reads TGTGCCAGCGGCAAAGCCACCACCGAGCAGTACTTC. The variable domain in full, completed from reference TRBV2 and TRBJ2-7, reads EPEVTQTPSHQVTQMGQEVILRCVPISNHLYFYWYRQILGQKVEFLVSFYNNEISEKSEIFDDQFSVERPDGSNFTLKIRSTKLEDSAMYFCASGKATTEQYFGPGTRLTVT.

The CDR3 DNA reads TGTGCCAGCAGTTACCGGTCCGGCACAGATACGCAGTATTTT. It translates to CASSYRSGTDTQYF. The chain combines TRBV6-5 with TRBJ2-3; no clear D gene. The ends were cut back, 2 bases at V and 1 base at J, with 7 bases in the middle. The CDR3 length is 14 residues. In germline, CDR1 is MNHEY, CDR2 SVGAGI.

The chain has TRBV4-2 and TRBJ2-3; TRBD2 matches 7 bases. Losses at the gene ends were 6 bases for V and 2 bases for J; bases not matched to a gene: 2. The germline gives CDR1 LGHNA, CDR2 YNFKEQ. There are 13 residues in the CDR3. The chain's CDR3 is CASRRGITDTQYF. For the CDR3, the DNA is TGTGCCAGCAGGCGGGGGATCACAGATACGCAGTATTTT.

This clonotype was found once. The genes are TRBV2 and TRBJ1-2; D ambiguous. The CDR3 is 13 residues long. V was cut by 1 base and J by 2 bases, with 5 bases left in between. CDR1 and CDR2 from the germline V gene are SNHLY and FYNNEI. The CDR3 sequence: CASSEGGNYGYTF. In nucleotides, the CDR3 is TGTGCCAGCAGTGAAGGGGGAAACTATGGCTACACCTTC.

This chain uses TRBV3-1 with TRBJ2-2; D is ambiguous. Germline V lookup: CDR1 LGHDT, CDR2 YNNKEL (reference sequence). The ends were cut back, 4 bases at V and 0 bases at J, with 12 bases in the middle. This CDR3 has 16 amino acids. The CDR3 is CASSPIGQTNTGELFF. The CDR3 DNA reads TGTGCCAGCAGCCCAATCGGGCAGACGAACACCGGGGAGCTGTTTTTT.

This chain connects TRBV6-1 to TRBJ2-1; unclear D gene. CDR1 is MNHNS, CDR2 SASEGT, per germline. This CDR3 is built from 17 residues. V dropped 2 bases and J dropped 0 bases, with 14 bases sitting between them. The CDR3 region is CASSESTGSSSYNEQFF. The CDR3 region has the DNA TGTGCCAGCAGTGAATCTACTGGCTCGAGCTCCTACAATGAGCAGTTCTTC.

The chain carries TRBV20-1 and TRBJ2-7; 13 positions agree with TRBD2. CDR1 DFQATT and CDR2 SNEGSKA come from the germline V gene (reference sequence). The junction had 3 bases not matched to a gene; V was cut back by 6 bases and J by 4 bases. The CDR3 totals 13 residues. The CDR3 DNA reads TGCAGTGCAAGGACTAGCGGGGGTTACGAGCAGTACTTC. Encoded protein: CSARTSGGYEQYF.

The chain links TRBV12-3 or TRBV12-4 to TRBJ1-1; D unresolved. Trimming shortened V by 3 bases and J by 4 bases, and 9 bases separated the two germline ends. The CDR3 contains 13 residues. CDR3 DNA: TGTGCCAGCAGTTTCGGCAGCCCCACTGAAGCTTTCTTT. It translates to CASSFGSPTEAFF.

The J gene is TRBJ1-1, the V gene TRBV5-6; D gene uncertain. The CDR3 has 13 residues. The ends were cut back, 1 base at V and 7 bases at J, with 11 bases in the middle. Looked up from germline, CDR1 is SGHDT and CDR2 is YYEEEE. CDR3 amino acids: CASSLKGKIEAFF. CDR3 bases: TGTGCCAGCAGCTTGAAAGGGAAGATTGAAGCTTTCTTT.

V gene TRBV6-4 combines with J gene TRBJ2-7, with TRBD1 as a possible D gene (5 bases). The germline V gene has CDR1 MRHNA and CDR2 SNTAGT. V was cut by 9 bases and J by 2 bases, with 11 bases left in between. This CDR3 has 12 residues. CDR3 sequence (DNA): TGTGCCAGTTTGCCAGGGCCCTACGAGCAGTACTTC. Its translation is CASLPGPYEQYF.

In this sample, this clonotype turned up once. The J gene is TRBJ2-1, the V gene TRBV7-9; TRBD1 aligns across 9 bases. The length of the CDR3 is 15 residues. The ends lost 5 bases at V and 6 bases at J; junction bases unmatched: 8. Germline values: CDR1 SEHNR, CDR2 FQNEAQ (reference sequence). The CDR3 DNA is TGTGCCAGCAGCCGACACGGGACAGGGCCCAATGAGCAGTTCTTC. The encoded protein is CASSRHGTGPNEQFF. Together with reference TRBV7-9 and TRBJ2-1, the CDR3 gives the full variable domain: DTGVSQNPRHKITKRGQNVTFRCDPISEHNRLYWYRQTLGQGPEFLTYFQNEAQLEKSRLLSDRFSAERPKGSFSTLEIQRTEQGDSAMYLCASSRHGTGPNEQFFGPGTRLTVL.

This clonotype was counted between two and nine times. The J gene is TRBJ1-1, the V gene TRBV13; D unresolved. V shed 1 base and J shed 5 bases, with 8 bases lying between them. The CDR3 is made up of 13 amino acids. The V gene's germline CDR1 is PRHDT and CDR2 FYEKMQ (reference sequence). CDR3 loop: CASSLVSRTEAFF. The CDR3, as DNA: TGTGCCAGCAGCTTAGTTTCCCGAACTGAAGCTTTCTTT.

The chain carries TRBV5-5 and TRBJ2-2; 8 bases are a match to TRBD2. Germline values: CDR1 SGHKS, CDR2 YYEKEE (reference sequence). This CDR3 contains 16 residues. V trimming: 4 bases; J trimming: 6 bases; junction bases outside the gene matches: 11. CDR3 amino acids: CASSPAGGSFAGELFF. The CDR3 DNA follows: TGTGCCAGCAGCCCGGCGGGGGGCTCATTCGCCGGGGAGCTGTTTTTT.

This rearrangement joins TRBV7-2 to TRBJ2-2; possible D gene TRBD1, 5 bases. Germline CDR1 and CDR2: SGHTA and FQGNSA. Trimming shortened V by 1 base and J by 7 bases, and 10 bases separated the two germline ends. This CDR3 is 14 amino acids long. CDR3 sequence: CASSLGTNYGELFF. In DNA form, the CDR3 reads TGTGCCAGCAGCTTAGGGACAAATTACGGGGAGCTGTTTTTT.

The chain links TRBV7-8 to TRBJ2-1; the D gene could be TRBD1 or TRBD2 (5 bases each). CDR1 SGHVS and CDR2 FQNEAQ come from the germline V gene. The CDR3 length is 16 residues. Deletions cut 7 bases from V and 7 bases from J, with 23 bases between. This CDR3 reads CASILGRGRRLNEQFF. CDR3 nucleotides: TGTGCCAGCATATTGGGACGTGGGAGAAGACTGAATGAGCAGTTCTTC.

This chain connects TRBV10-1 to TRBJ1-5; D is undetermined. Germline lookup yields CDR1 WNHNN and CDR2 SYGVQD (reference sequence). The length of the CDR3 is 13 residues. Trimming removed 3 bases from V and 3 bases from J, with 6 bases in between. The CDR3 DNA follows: TGCGCCAGCAGTGATAGGGCCAATCAGCCCCAGCATTTT. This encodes CASSDRANQPQHF.

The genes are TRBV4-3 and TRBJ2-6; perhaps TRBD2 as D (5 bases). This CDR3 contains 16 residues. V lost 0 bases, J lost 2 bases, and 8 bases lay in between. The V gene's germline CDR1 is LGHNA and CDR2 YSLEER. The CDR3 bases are TGCGCCAGCAGCCAAGAACGGGGTGCTGGGGCCAACGTCCTGACTTTC. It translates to CASSQERGAGANVLTF.

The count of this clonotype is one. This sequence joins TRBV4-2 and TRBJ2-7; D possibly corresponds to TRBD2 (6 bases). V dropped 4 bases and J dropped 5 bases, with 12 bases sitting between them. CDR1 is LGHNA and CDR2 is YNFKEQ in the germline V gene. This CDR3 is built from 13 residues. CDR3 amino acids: CASSPSGRHEQYF. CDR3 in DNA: TGTGCCAGCAGCCCGTCCGGGAGACACGAGCAGTACTTC.

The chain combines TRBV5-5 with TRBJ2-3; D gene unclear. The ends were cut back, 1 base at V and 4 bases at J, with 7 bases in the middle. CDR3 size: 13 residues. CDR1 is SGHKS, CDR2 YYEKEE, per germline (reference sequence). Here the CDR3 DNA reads TGTGCCAGCAGCTTGCCTAGTGCAGATACGCAGTATTTT. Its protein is CASSLPSADTQYF.